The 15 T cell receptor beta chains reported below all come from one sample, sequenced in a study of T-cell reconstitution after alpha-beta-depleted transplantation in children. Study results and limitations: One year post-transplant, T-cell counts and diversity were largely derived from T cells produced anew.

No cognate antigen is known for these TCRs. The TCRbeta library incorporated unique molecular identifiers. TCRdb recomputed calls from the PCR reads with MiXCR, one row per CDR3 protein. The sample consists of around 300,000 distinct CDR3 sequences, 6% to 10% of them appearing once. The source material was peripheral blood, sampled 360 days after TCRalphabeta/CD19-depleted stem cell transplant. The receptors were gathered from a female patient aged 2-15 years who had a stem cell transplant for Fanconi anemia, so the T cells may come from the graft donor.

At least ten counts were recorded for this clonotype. CDR3 DNA sequence: TGTGCCAGCAGCCACCAAGGGGACAGACCCACTGAAGCTTTCTTT. Translated, it gives CASSHQGDRPTEAFF. This sequence joins TRBV5-6 and TRBJ1-1, with 7 bases that match TRBD1. Unmatched junction bases numbered 10, after V lost 4 bases and J lost 4 bases. CDR1 SGHDT and CDR2 YYEEEE come from the germline V gene. This CDR3 has 15 residues.

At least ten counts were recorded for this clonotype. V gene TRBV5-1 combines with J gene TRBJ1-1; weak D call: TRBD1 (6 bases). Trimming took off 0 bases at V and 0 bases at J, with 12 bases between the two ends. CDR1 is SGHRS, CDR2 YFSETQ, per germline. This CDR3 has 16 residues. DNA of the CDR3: TGCGCCAGCAGCTTGGGGACAGATTTCATGAACACTGAAGCTTTCTTT. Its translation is CASSLGTDFMNTEAFF.

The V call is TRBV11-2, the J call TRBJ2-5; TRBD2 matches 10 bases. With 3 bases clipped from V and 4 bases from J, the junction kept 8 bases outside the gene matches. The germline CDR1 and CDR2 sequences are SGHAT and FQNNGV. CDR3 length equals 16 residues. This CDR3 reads CASSLNSGGTGETQYF. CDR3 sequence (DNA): TGTGCCAGCAGCTTGAATAGCGGGGGGACAGGAGAGACCCAGTACTTC.

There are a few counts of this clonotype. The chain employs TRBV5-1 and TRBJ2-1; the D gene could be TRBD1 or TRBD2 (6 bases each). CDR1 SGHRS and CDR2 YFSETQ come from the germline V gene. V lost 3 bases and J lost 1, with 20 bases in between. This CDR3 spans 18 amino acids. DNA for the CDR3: TGCGCCAGCAGCTCGACCCGGGGGACATCTGATTCCTACAATGAGCAGTTCTTC. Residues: CASSSTRGTSDSYNEQFF.

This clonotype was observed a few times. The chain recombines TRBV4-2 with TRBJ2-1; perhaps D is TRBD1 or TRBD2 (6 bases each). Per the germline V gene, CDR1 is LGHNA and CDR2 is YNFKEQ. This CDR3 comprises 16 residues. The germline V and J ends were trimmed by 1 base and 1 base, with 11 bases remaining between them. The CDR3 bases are TGTGCCAGCAGCCAAGGTGTAGGGGGGTCCTACAATGAGCAGTTCTTC. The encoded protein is CASSQGVGGSYNEQFF.

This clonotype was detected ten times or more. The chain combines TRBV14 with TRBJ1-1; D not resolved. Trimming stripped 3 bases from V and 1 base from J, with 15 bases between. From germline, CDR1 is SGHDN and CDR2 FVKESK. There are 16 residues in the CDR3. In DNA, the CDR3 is TGTGCCAGCAGCCACGTTTTCCCGATGGCGAACACTGAAGCTTTCTTT. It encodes CASSHVFPMANTEAFF.

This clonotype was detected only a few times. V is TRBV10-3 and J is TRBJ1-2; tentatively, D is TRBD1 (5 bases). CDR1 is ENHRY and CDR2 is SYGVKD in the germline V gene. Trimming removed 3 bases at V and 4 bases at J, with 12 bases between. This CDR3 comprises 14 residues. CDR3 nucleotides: TGTGCCATCAGTGAAACGACGGGGCCCTATGGCTACACCTTC. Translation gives CAISETTGPYGYTF.

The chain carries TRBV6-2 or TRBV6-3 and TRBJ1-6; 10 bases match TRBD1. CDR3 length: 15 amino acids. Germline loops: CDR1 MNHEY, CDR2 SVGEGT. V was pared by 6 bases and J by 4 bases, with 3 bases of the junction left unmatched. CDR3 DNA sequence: TGTGCCAGCAGAAGGGACAGGGGTTATAATTCACCCCTCCACTTT. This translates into CASRRDRGYNSPLHF.

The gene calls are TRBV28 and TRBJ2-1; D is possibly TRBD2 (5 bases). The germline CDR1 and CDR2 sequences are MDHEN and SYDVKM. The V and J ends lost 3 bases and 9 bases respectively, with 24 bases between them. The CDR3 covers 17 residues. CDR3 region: CASSFPHSTVRGGEQFF. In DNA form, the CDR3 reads TGTGCCAGCAGTTTTCCCCACAGTACCGTGCGTGGAGGTGAGCAGTTCTTC.

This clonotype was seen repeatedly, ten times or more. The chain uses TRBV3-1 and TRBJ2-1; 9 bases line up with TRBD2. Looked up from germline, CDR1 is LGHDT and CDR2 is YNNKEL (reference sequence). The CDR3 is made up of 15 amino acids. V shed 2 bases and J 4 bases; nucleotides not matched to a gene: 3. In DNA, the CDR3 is TGTGCCAGCAGCCAAACAGCGGGAGGATACAATGAGCAGTTCTTC. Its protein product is CASSQTAGGYNEQFF.

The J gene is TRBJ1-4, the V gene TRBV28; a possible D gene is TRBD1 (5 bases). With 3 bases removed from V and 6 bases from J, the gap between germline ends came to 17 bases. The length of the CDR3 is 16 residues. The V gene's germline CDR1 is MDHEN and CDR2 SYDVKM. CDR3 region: CASSFNVMTGDEKLFF. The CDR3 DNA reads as TGTGCCAGCAGTTTTAATGTTATGACGGGGGATGAAAAACTGTTTTTT. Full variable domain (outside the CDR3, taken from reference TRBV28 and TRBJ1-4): DVKVTQSSRYLVKRTGEKVFLECVQDMDHENMFWYRQDPGLGLRLIYFSYDVKMKEKGDIPEGYSVSREKKERFSLILESASTNQTSMYLCASSFNVMTGDEKLFFGSGTQLSVL.

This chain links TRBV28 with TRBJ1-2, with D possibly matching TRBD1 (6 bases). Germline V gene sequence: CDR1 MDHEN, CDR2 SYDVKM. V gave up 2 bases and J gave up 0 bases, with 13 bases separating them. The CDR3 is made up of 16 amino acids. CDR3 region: CASSLPGTLTNYGYTF. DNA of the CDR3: TGTGCCAGCAGTTTACCTGGGACACTCACTAACTATGGCTACACCTTC.

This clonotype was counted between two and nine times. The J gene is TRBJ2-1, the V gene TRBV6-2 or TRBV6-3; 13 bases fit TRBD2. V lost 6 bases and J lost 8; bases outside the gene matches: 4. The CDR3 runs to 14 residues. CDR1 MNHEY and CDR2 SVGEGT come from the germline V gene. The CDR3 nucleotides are TGTGCCAGCAGACGACTAGCGGGGGGTTATGAGCAGTTCTTC. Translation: CASRRLAGGYEQFF.

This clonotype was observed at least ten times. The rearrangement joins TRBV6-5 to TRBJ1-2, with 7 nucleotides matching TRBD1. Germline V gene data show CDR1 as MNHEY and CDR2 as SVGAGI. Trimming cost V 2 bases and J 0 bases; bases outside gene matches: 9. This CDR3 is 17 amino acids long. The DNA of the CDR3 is TGTGCCAGCAGTTACAAGTTGGGGACAGCTACTAACTATGGCTACACCTTC. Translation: CASSYKLGTATNYGYTF.

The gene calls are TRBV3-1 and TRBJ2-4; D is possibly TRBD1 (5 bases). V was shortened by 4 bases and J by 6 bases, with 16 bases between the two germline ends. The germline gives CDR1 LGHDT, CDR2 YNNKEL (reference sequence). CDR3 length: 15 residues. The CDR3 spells CASSLIGEQSNIQYF. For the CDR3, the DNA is TGTGCCAGCAGCCTCATAGGGGAACAGTCAAACATTCAGTACTTC. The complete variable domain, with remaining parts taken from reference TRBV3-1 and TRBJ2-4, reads DTAVSQTPKYLVTQMGNDKSIKCEQNLGHDTMYWYKQDSKKFLKIMFSYNNKELIINETVPNRFSPKSPDKAHLNLHINSLELGDSAVYFCASSLIGEQSNIQYFGAGTRLSVL.